This TCR beta chain is drawn from a study of CD8 T cells in ankylosing spondylitis. The study, taken as a whole, reports: Apparently characteristic of ankylosing spondylitis blood was a TCR beta motif (eight highly homologous variants). Clones linked to the disease showed a CD8+ phenotype. They occurred at relatively low frequencies in peripheral blood.

In making TCR beta libraries, quantitative 5'-RACE with molecular barcodes was used. TCRdb called the 5' RACE reads again in MiXCR, with one record for every CDR3 protein. The table includes around 100,000 distinct CDR3 sequences, around 24% detected once. This clonotype appeared a few times. Its antigen is unidentified. The length of the CDR3 is 15 residues. Trimming removed 7 bases from V and 0 bases from J; junction bases left unmatched: 4. CDR1 and CDR2 (germline): MNHNS, SASEGT. The chain carries TRBV6-1 and TRBJ2-2; TRBD2 agrees at 8 bases. The sequencing sample was made of synovial fluid, either unsorted or a sorted T cell fraction (not recorded which). The clonotype originates from a male donor with ankylosing spondylitis. DNA for the CDR3: TGTGCCAGCAACCCGACTAGCGCGAACACCGGGGAGCTGTTTTTT. Encoded protein: CASNPTSANTGELFF.